Each of the 9 T cell receptor beta chains below was sequenced from the same sample in a study of CD4 and CD8 cells across lung adenocarcinoma regions. TCRdb re-analysed the PCR reads in MiXCR, keeping a single row per CDR3 protein. The repertoire holds approximately 8,800 distinct CDR3 sequences, with 45% to 60% as singletons. Sequences were obtained from CD8+ T cells from the center of a lung tumor. The receptors were sampled from a female donor with lung adenocarcinoma. The CD4 and CD8 labels of this study may be unreliable.

The CDR3 DNA reads as TGTGCCAGCAGCTTAAGAGACAGAATTGACCAGTACTTC. Residues: CASSLRDRIDQYF. This sequence joins TRBV7-2 and TRBJ2-1; D is perhaps TRBD1 (5 bases). The J call may not be correct, given that the DNA end is closer to TRBJ2-5. This CDR3 comprises 13 residues. Per the germline V gene, CDR1 is SGHTA and CDR2 is FQGNSA.

V is TRBV6-1 and J is TRBJ2-3; D is perhaps TRBD1 (6 bases). The CDR3 contains 13 residues. Germline values: CDR1 MNHNS, CDR2 SASEGT. Trimming took 11 bases from V and 7 from J, leaving 19 bases between them. CDR3 amino acids: CASGMWDKNTQYF. The CDR3 DNA sequence: TGTGCCTCGGGGATGTGGGACAAAAATACGCAGTATTTT.

The chain couples TRBV6-1 to TRBJ2-3, with 7 bases lining up with TRBD2. The J segment lost 0 bases and the V segment lost 6 bases, leaving 12 bases of the junction unmatched. The CDR3 is made up of 17 amino acids. Germline loops: CDR1 MNHNS, CDR2 SASEGT. The CDR3 loop reads CASSRDATSASTDTQYF. CDR3 DNA: TGTGCCAGCAGCCGGGACGCAACTAGCGCCAGCACAGATACGCAGTATTTT.

Note on this clonotype: The junction departs from the called germline gene at one end, perhaps through a read error. This chain joins TRBV6-1 and TRBJ2-5, with 8 positions matching TRBD2. The CDR3 contains 14 residues. Germline CDR1 is MNHNS and CDR2 is SASEGT. The DNA of the CDR3 is TGTGCCAGCAGTGGATCGGGAGCGGGGGACGTCCTGAATTTC. This sequence encodes CASSGSGAGDVLNF.

This clonotype showed up many times. The CDR3 DNA reads TGTGCCAGCAGCCCAGGCGAAGAAATCTATGGCTACACCTTC. Its protein is CASSPGEEIYGYTF. The V call is TRBV6-1, the J call TRBJ1-2; D unresolved. Germline CDR1 and CDR2: MNHNS and SASEGT. The CDR3 contains 14 residues. Trimming removed 6 bases at V and 4 bases at J, with 15 bases between.

Details on this clonotype: Here the CDR3 omits its conserved ending phenylalanine or tryptophan, so a read error is the likely source. The DNA is left out, because the CDR3 cannot be placed on it with certainty; the CDR3 is given as TCRdb lists it. The chain uses TRBV7-2 and TRBJ2-5. The V gene's germline CDR1 is SGHTA and CDR2 FQGNSA. The CDR3 is 11 amino acids long, termini counted. CDR3 sequence: CASSRRTSQFL.

For this clonotype: The junction differs from germline at one of its ends, possibly a read error. This rearrangement joins TRBV6-4 to TRBJ2-3; 10 nucleotides align to TRBD2. CDR3 length: 16 residues. Looked up from germline, CDR1 is MRHNA and CDR2 is SNTAGT. Here the CDR3 reads CASGPRAGGESDTQYF. The CDR3 DNA is TGTGCCAGCGGTCCTAGAGCGGGAGGGGAGTCGGATACCCAGTATTTT.

The J gene is TRBJ2-4, the V gene TRBV10-3; D tentatively fits TRBD1 or TRBD2 (5 bases each). CDR1 and CDR2 (germline): ENHRY, SYGVKD. This CDR3 spans 14 amino acids. The CDR3 is CAGHRGLAKNTQYF. Here the CDR3 DNA reads TGTGCGGGCCACCGGGGCCTAGCCAAAAACACCCAGTACTTC.

This clonotype was detected a few times. The junction shows a germline mismatch at one end, possibly a read error. V is TRBV7-2 and J is TRBJ2-3; no clear D gene. This CDR3 has 12 amino acids. CDR1 is SGHTA, CDR2 FQGNSA, per germline. CDR3 in amino acids: CASSPQSDTQYF. The CDR3 DNA reads TGTGCCAGCAGCCCGCAATCAGATACCCAGTATTTT.